The T cell receptor beta chain under discussion was sequenced for a study of blood T cell repertoires in COVID-19. Study details: From the United States, Italy and Spain came samples of acute and convalescent COVID-19. T cells, B-cell-depleted T cells, or PBMCs provided the cDNA or gDNA that served as material.

Looked up from germline, CDR1 is MNHEY and CDR2 is SVGEGT. The CDR3 is made up of 13 amino acids. The V end was cut by 2 bases, the J end by 4 bases, with 8 bases between. Authors' data handling: Amplification with reference gene primers provided the estimates of nucleated cell counts. Repertoires were generated with immunoSEQ multiplex PCR, while TCRdb's copy carries only in-frame clones and drops some. V and J calls and clone size are as listed in that table; D and trimming were resolved from the DNA. This table holds about 270,000 clones, roughly 85% found once. This clonotype was sampled from a woman in her forties or fifties who had recovered from COVID-19. The sequenced sample consisted of peripheral blood. The chain couples TRBV6-2 or TRBV6-3 to TRBJ1-1; D remains ambiguous. The CDR3 here is CASSYGQTTEAFF. In nucleotides, the CDR3 is TGTGCCAGCAGTTACGGGCAGACCACTGAAGCTTTCTTT.